This T cell receptor beta chain was sequenced for a study of blood T cell repertoires in COVID-19. Study background: Both acute and convalescent COVID-19 samples were obtained from the United States, Italy and Spain. PBMCs, B-cell-depleted T cells, or T cells provided the cDNA or gDNA that made up the material.

Original methodology: By means of reference gene primer amplification, nucleated cell counts were estimated. Only in-frame clones appear in the TCRdb table, and some are missing; sequencing was by immunoSEQ multiplex PCR. D and trimming come from the DNA, and the V and J calls and clone size come from that table. The table has some 300,000 clones, 70% to 90% seen once. This clone appeared once. The CDR3 length is 15 residues. Germline V gene data show CDR1 as SGDLS and CDR2 as YYNGEE. Trimming removed 4 bases from V and 2 bases from J, with 14 bases in between. The sequencing input was peripheral blood. The sequence was obtained from a young woman who had recovered from COVID-19. The chain uses TRBV9 and TRBJ2-3, with a weak D call TRBD2 (6 bases). The CDR3 loop is CASSTDTSPTDTQYF. The CDR3 region has the DNA TGTGCCAGCAGCACCGACACTAGCCCCACAGATACGCAGTATTTT.